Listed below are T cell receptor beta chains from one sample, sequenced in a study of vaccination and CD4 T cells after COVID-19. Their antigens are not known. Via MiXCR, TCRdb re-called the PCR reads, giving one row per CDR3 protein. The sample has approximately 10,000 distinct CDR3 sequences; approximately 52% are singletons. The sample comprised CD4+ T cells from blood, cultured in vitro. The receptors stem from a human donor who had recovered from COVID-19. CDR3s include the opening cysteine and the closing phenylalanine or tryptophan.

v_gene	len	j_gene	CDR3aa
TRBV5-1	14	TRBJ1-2	CASRASTGDYGYTF
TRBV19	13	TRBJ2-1	CASSLTWVGEQFF
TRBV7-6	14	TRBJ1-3	CASSKRDSGNTIYF
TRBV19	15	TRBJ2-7	CASSTVLAGGYEQYF
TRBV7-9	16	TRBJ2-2	CASSMGLPGNTGELFF
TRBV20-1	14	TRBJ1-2	CSARGEGSPYGYTF
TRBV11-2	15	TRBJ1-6	CASSSYRGLGSPLHF
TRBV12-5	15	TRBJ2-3	CASGLVRGGTDTQYF
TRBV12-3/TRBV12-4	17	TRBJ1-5	CASSFIPLPGQNQPQHF
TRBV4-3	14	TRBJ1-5	CASSQDKQGQPQHF
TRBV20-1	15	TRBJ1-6	CSARTGTQNNSPLHF
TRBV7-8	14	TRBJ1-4	CASSPRSTNEKLFF
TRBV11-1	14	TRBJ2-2	CASSPHRVTGELFF